Described below is a single TCR beta chain sequence and its context. Antigen: not known. The junction shows a germline mismatch at one end, possibly a read error. The sample originates from a study of blood T cells in healthy people across ages. Study-wide results and caveats: Roughly linear declines in TCR beta diversity per million T cells occurred with age. Aged donors had fewer naive CD4+ cells and lower diversity than long-lived donors.

The CDR3 runs to 17 residues. The germline CDR1 and CDR2 sequences are SGHTA and FQGNSA. Healthy individuals of Caucasian origin from Russia, aged roughly 6 to 95, served as donors. Alongside a J-beta primer mix, a sample-barcoded 5' primer served in a second PCR lasting about 7 to 11 cycles. Using its own MiXCR run on the 5' RACE reads, TCRdb lists one record per CDR3 protein. The sample has under 1,000,000 distinct CDR3 sequences; 30% to 45% are singletons. The TCR was taken from a man between 18 and 35 years old in good health. The chain is built from TRBV7-2 and TRBJ1-6; 8 positions agree with TRBD1. Sequencing input: blood. The CDR3 sequence is CAGSLWTGSSYNSPLHF. For the CDR3, the DNA is TGTGCCGGCAGCTTATGGACAGGGAGCTCCTATAATTCACCCCTCCACTTT.